This is a list of T cell receptor beta chains from one sample in a study of CD8 T cells in Susac syndrome. MiXCR, applied by TCRdb to the immunoSEQ multiplex PCR reads, yields one record per CDR3 protein. The sample consists of around 300,000 distinct CDR3 sequences, around 92% of them appearing once. Sequenced sample: CD4+ T cells from PBMCs. The receptors come from a human donor with multiple sclerosis. The conserved cysteine and the conserved F or W are not part of the CDR3 here.

>TRBJ2-7|TRBV7-9|17
ASSLTAERWDRYDYEQY
>TRBJ2-7|TRBV30|13
AWTPTELFSYEQY
>TRBJ2-1|TRBV29-1|10
SVEKSNNEQF
>TRBJ1-4|TRBV20-1|13
SARDQVAGNEKLF
>TRBJ2-7|TRBV9|13
ASSARQELFYEQY
>TRBJ2-2|TRBV7-9|17
ASSLVSLRERLNTGELF
>TRBJ1-2|TRBV2|14
ASSEAFRAVNYGYT
>TRBJ1-5|TRBV19|14
ASTPLAGGFNQPQH
>TRBJ2-5|TRBV7-3|13
ASSVGTSGQETQY
>TRBJ1-4|TRBV2|12
ASSDLMVNEKLF
>TRBJ2-1|TRBV28|14
ASLGTSGRAYNEQF
>TRBJ2-1|TRBV6-1|13
ASTSGLAGWGEQF
>TRBJ2-7|TRBV20-1|10
SAVTPPYEQY
>TRBJ1-3|TRBV5-1|12
ASSARETGDTIY
>TRBJ2-4|TRBV20-1|13
SASRDLGVINIQY
>TRBJ2-3|TRBV20-1|12
SARISGVIDTQY
>TRBJ2-1|TRBV5-1|14
ASSAGAGGVTNEQF
>TRBJ2-3|TRBV6-4|14
ASSESGGLSTDTQY
>TRBJ1-2|TRBV2|12
ASALAGRMYGYT
>TRBJ2-1|TRBV10-2|12
ASLLAGAYNEQF
>TRBJ2-7|TRBV20-1|10
SARDGIYGQY
>TRBJ2-3|TRBV6-6|13
ASSYSGQNTDTQY
>TRBJ2-5|TRBV4-3|15
ASSQVGGPRKGETQY
>TRBJ2-5|TRBV25-1|12
ASSESPNQETQY
>TRBJ2-5|TRBV4-3|11
ASSQVPRETQY
>TRBJ2-7|TRBV11-2|12
ASRAGGKFYEQY
>TRBJ2-7|TRBV12-5|12
ASGVARTDYEQY
>TRBJ2-1|TRBV20-1|8
SARWNEQF
>TRBJ2-5|TRBV3-1|11
ASSHTGRETQY
>TRBJ2-3|TRBV15|12
ATSLGQDTDTQY
>TRBJ2-7|TRBV7-9|12
ASSQTGSKREQY
>TRBJ2-3|TRBV14|11
ASSQDSRDTQY
>TRBJ1-3|TRBV2|12
ASSDDISGNTIY
>TRBJ1-1|TRBV19|13
ASRGVTGGNTEAF
>TRBJ1-5|TRBV20-1|14
SAIPPPGGGNQPQH
>TRBJ2-1|TRBV3-1|14
ASSQDLGEPYNEQF
>TRBJ2-2|TRBV5-1|14
ASSLEVAGVVGELF
>TRBJ1-4|TRBV12-3/TRBV12-4|13
ASSLVLDSNEKLF
>TRBJ1-2|TRBV3-1|12
ASSQDLTGPKYT
>TRBJ2-5|TRBV20-1|14
SAREPAARSEETQY
>TRBJ1-2|TRBV11-3|12
ASSLDGAGYGYT
>TRBJ1-4|TRBV20-1|12
SAASTSPAGKLF
>TRBJ1-2|TRBV6-5|9
ASSSPGGYT
>TRBJ1-4|TRBV14|15
ASSPYRGHSGDEKLF
>TRBJ2-5|TRBV20-1|13
SASARGLDQETQY
>TRBJ2-1|TRBV7-3|18
ASILFLGLAAPSSYNEQF
>TRBJ1-2|TRBV14|13
ASSPSLTGNYGYT
>TRBJ1-2|TRBV6-5|14
ASSYSGTGGFYGYT
>TRBJ1-1|TRBV19|13
ASSMGHHLITEAF
>TRBJ2-3|TRBV6-5|12
ASRRGTSTDTQY
>TRBJ1-5|TRBV15|12
ATSRGAAAQPQH
>TRBJ2-1|TRBV5-6|15
ASSLGDGPSFGRKQF
>TRBJ1-3|TRBV3-1|14
ASSQRGGGSGNTIY